This T cell receptor (beta chain) was found in a study of cytomegalovirus exposure and HLA in healthy donors (TCRdb year 2017). About the full investigation: According to a later analysis, the approximately 130 validation repertoires were produced on the same platform as the approximately 610 repertoires of the first cohort. Besides the first cohort of some 670 subjects, a separate validation cohort made up of about 120 different subjects was used. To predict cytomegalovirus infection status, the study combined high-throughput TCR immunosequencing, statistical association of individual TCRs with disease status, and machine learning. The study aimed to test whether signatures of past pathogen exposure could be identified by cataloging public T cell receptors.

Separate from the roughly 700-subject first cohort, the validation cohort of roughly 110 subjects was the group to which the donors belonged. Concerning this clone: Which antigen it targets is not known. Per-base quality was not reported, and no clone a single base away is much larger than it.

CDR1 and CDR2 are drawn from the germline V gene: LGHNA, YNFKEQ. Counted from cysteine to phenylalanine, this CDR3 has 13 amino acids. CDR3 DNA only is kept here, 39 bases in frame from base 1. V and J are truncated by 0 bases and 4 bases respectively, leaving an intervening sequence of 4 bases. Broader findings and caveats from the paper: In both the original and validation cohorts, the classifier was reported to diagnose cytomegalovirus status with high specificity and sensitivity. In vitro tests confirmed that a few of the cytomegalovirus-associated TCR beta chains recognize cytomegalovirus antigens. Subsequent analysis determined that TCRs grouped into clusters in the first cohort also showed a tendency toward co-occurrence across the 120 or so validation repertoires, and roughly 94% of cluster scores exceeded 0. Across donors, most TCR sequences were observed very rarely, whereas some public TCRs were present in many individuals. According to the authors, the approach could potentially be generalized to other disease states and immunological phenotypes. A later analysis had no HLA typing for the validation cohort, so co-occurrence there was scored across all 110 or so repertoires. A total of 150 to 200 TCR beta chains were listed by the study as associated with cytomegalovirus.

The library was made by the immunoSEQ multiplex PCR assay. On the authors' methods: A statistical classification framework was built for diagnosing cytomegalovirus status from the catalog of TCR beta chain sequences. Held by TCRdb, this immuneACCESS table contains in-frame sequences only and omits some clones. Under half of the omission traces to an unresolved V gene where checked; the cause of the rest is unknown. V, J and clone size reflect that table, while D and trimming were determined from the DNA. Recorded for this sample are 90,000 to 150,000 clones; about 84% of them occurred a single time. Nearly 5% of the sample comes from the top ten.

The rearranged chain carries TRBV4-2 and TRBJ2-4; the D gene lacks a confident call. The specimen was PBMCs. This receptor was identified in a man aged 18 to 30 in good health and CMV-seronegative. The CDR3: CASSQDRKNIQYF. The base sequence is TGTGCCAGCAGCCAAGACCGGAAAAACATTCAGTACTTC.